Presented here are 21 T cell receptor beta chains from one specimen sequenced in a study of T cells in women clearing cervical HPV infection (dated by TCRdb to about 2018). Libraries were built with the immunoSEQ multiplex PCR assay. The table comes from immuneACCESS by way of TCRdb, which keeps in-frame sequences with V and J called. Part of the clones is missing from these tables; in studies checked, under half for an unresolved V gene and the rest for unknown reasons. The sample's table covers some 40,000 clones. The biggest ten clones account for approximately 1.2% of the sample. Sequenced material: blood buffy coat. All receptors come from a woman between 18 and 70 years old with a cervical HPV16 infection that either progressed to CIN3+ or cleared (not recorded which).

Remarks on this clone: The missing CDR3 end, 3 residues past where the read stops, is filled in from the germline J gene. The V call is TRBV19, the J call TRBJ1-5, with D unresolved. V was trimmed by 5 bases and J by 7 bases, leaving 24 bases between them. The length of the CDR3 is 17 residues. Per the germline V gene, CDR1 is LNHDA and CDR2 is SQIVND (reference sequence). The CDR3 here is CASSFPLQDVGFQPQHF. The sequenced CDR3 bases are TGTGCCAGTAGTTTCCCCCTTCAAGACGTGGGCTTCCAGCCC. The full variable domain, with the rest looked up from reference TRBV19 and TRBJ1-5, is DGGITQSPKYLFRKEGQNVTLSCEQNLNHDAMYWYRQDPGQGLRLIYYSQIVNDFQKGDIAEGYSVSREKKESFPLTVTSAQKNPTAFYLCASSFPLQDVGFQPQHFGDGTRLSIL.

A note on this clone: The CDR3 extends 3 residues past the end of the read, so its final part is completed from the germline J gene. The chain has TRBV29-1 and TRBJ2-3, with 8 bases aligning to TRBD2. Per germline, CDR1 SQVTM and CDR2 ANQGSEA. V lost 4 bases to trimming and J lost 2 bases; unmatched junction nucleotides: 5. This CDR3 comprises 14 residues. The part of the CDR3 DNA that was read is TGCAGCGTTGGTCGGGGGGGTTACACAGATACG. This sequence encodes CSVGRGGYTDT. The entire CDR3 reads CSVGRGGYTDTQYF.

As regards this clone: The read is 3 residues too short to cover the CDR3 end, so that end is filled in from the germline J gene. The chain carries TRBV5-4 and TRBJ1-1; TRBD1 aligns across 9 bases. The CDR3 length is 14 residues. V shed 2 bases and J 5 bases; nucleotides not matched to a gene: 4. The V gene's germline CDR1 is SGHNT and CDR2 YYREEE (reference sequence). CDR3 DNA (partial): TGTGCCAGCAGCTTCACAGGGGGCGGGACTGAA. The encoded protein is CASSFTGGGTE. The whole CDR3 protein is CASSFTGGGTEAFF. Based on the CDR3 plus reference TRBV5-4 and TRBJ1-1, the full variable domain is ETGVTQSPTHLIKTRGQQVTLRCSSQSGHNTVSWYQQALGQGPQFIFQYYREEENGRGNFPPRFSGLQFPNYSSELNVNALELDDSALYLCASSFTGGGTEAFFGQGTRLTVV.

On this clone: Read coverage stops 3 residues before the CDR3 terminus; the germline J gene supplies the remainder. The V call is TRBV7-9, the J call TRBJ2-2; maybe TRBD2 (6 bases). This CDR3 spans 15 amino acids. Germline CDR1 SEHNR, CDR2 FQNEAQ (reference sequence). CDR3 bases read: TGTGCCAGCAGCCCCGGGGGAGCAACTAATGAAAAG. It is translated as CASSPGGATNEK. The full CDR3 reads CASSPGGATNEKLFF.

With regard to this clone: Different DNA sequences within this sample yield the same CDR3. CDR3 in amino acids: CASSLELAGGTDTQYF. The CDR3 DNA, read in part, is TGCGCCAGCAGCTTGGAACTAGCGGGAGGCACAGATACG. The gene calls are TRBV5-1 and TRBJ2-3; the match to TRBD2 covers 11 bases. The CDR3 end is not reached by the read, which stops 3 residues before it; the germline J gene fills it in. Germline assignment: CDR1 SGHRS and CDR2 YFSETQ. The V and J ends lost 0 bases and 1 base, in that order; junction bases with no gene match: 1. The CDR3 loop spans 16 amino acids.

In the case of this clone: The read gets to within 3 residues of the CDR3 end, and the germline J gene fills in the rest. V and J are TRBV5-1 and TRBJ1-6, with TRBD1 matching 7 bases. CDR3 length: 15 residues. The germline CDR1 and CDR2 sequences are SGHRS and YFSETQ. V was clipped by 0 bases and J by 7 bases; unmatched bases: 4. The DNA read from the CDR3 is TGCGCCAGCAGCTTGGCGGCAGGGGGGAATTCACCC. Its protein is CASSLAAGGNSP. The full CDR3 sequence reads CASSLAAGGNSPLHF.

This CDR3 is CAWSLLNPEQFF. Incomplete CDR3 DNA: TGTGCCTGGAGTCTACTCAACCCTGAG. This rearrangement joins TRBV30 to TRBJ2-1; D is undetermined. The read comes to an end 3 residues before the CDR3 does, leaving the germline J gene to fill in the end. This CDR3 spans 12 amino acids. Germline CDR1 reads GTSNPN; CDR2 reads SVGIG (reference sequence). V lost 2 bases, J lost 9 bases, and 11 bases lay in between.

Details on this clone: The CDR3 end lies 3 residues beyond the end of the read and is filled in from the germline J gene. The chain has TRBV19 and TRBJ1-2, with 12 positions matching TRBD1. The germline V gene has CDR1 LNHDA and CDR2 SQIVND (reference sequence). This CDR3 spans 17 amino acids. J lost 2 bases, V lost 6 bases, and 10 bases had no gene match. The CDR3 spells CASRLPGQGAGNYGYTF. The DNA read from the CDR3 is TGTGCCAGTAGGCTACCGGGACAGGGGGCTGGGAACTATGGC.

As concerns this clone: The observed sequence ends 3 residues before the CDR3 terminus, with the missing tail filled in from the germline J gene. The chain uses TRBV19 and TRBJ2-5; D is uncertain. There are 12 residues in the CDR3. Trimming removed 8 bases at V and 4 bases at J, with 11 bases between. In germline, CDR1 is LNHDA, CDR2 SQIVND (reference sequence). The CDR3 protein is CASEGSGETQYF. CDR3 DNA, as far as it was read: TGTGCCAGTGAAGGATCAGGAGAGACC.

On this clone: The CDR3 end is not reached by the read, which stops 3 residues before it; the germline J gene fills it in. The chain combines TRBV20-1 with TRBJ2-3, with a tentative D call TRBD2 (5 bases). The CDR3 loop spans 13 amino acids. V was pared by 5 bases and J by 0 bases, with 9 bases between. The germline gives CDR1 DFQATT, CDR2 SNEGSKA (reference sequence). The CDR3 here is CSAPAVSTDTQYF. CDR3 bases read: TGCAGTGCTCCAGCGGTTAGCACAGATACG.

Remarks on this clone: Germline is not matched at one junction end, which may reflect a read error. The DNA ends 3 residues before the CDR3 does, and the rest of the CDR3 is filled in from the germline J gene. V usage is TRBV11-2 and J usage is TRBJ2-3; D is possibly TRBD1 (7 bases). CDR1 SGHAT and CDR2 FQNNGV come from the germline V gene. The CDR3 runs 14 residues. The part of the CDR3 DNA that was read is TGTGCCAGCAGCTTTACCAGGGGGGCAGAGACG. This gives the protein CASSFTRGAET. The entire CDR3 is CASSFTRGAETQYF.

For this clone: The read comes to an end 3 residues before the CDR3 does, leaving the germline J gene to fill in the end. The rearrangement joins TRBV11-3 to TRBJ2-5; a possible D gene is TRBD1 (6 bases). From germline, CDR1 is SGHNT and CDR2 YENEEA. Trimming took off 0 bases at V and 5 bases at J, with 13 bases between the two ends. The CDR3 is 15 residues long. Partial CDR3 DNA: TGTGCCAGCAGCTTAGATGGGGGCAGGGAGGAGACC. It is translated as CASSLDGGREET. The full CDR3 protein is CASSLDGGREETQYF. Variable domain in full (rest from reference TRBV11-3 and TRBJ2-5): EAGVVQSPRYKIIEKKQPVAFWCNPISGHNTLYWYLQNLGQGPELLIRYENEEAVDDSQLPKDRFSAERLKGVDSTLKIQPAELGDSAVYLCASSLDGGREETQYFGPGTRLLVL.

Note on this clone: The read falls 3 residues short of the CDR3 end, and the missing part is taken from the germline J gene. This chain connects TRBV2 to TRBJ2-3; D is ambiguous. Germline values: CDR1 SNHLY, CDR2 FYNNEI. The CDR3 covers 12 residues. The CDR3 loop is CASSPIQETQYF. CDR3 DNA (partial): TGTGCCAGCTCCCCCATACAAGAGACG.

A note on this clone: The read halts 3 residues ahead of the CDR3 end, with the missing end drawn from the germline J gene. The rearrangement joins TRBV30 to TRBJ2-5; D gene unclear. CDR1 is GTSNPN and CDR2 is SVGIG in the germline V gene (reference sequence). V was clipped by 1 base and J by 5 bases, with 14 bases between them. This CDR3 has 14 residues. CDR3 sequence: CAWSDLVVAETQYF. The covered CDR3 bases are TGTGCCTGGAGTGATCTAGTTGTCGCGGAGACC.

Remarks on this clone: The read gets to within 3 residues of the CDR3 end, and the germline J gene fills in the rest. The chain uses TRBV9 and TRBJ2-1; D gene unclear. This CDR3 has 12 amino acids. Trimming stripped 0 bases from V and 7 bases from J, with 5 bases between. Germline V gene lookup returns CDR1 SGDLS and CDR2 YYNGEE. The CDR3 sequence is CASSVGTNEQFF. The sequenced CDR3 bases are TGTGCCAGCAGCGTAGGAACAAATGAG.

A remark on this clone: The CDR3 is cut off 3 residues early in the read; its end comes from the germline J gene. This chain uses TRBV7-6 with TRBJ1-2; 8 bases agree with TRBD1. J was trimmed by 7 bases and V by 1 base; bases with no gene match: 2. This CDR3 comprises 13 residues. CDR1 SGHVS and CDR2 FNYEAQ come from the germline V gene. CDR3 DNA (partial): TGTGCCAGCAGCTTAGGACAGGGGTTTGGC. Residues: CASSLGQGFG. The full-length CDR3 reads as CASSLGQGFGYTF.

To note about this clone: With the read ending 3 residues before the CDR3 end, the germline J gene is used to fill in that end. J is TRBJ1-2 and V is TRBV7-7; D uncertain. The CDR3 is 16 residues long. Germline loops: CDR1 SSHAT, CDR2 FNYEAQ (reference sequence). The CDR3 region is CASSLRTSGSYNDYTF. The DNA read from the CDR3 is TGTGCCAGCAGCTTACGGACTAGCGGGAGTTACAATGAC.

Remarks on this clone: The read terminates 3 residues before the CDR3 end, so the remaining end is supplied by the germline J gene. V gene TRBV5-6 combines with J gene TRBJ1-1, with D possibly being TRBD1 (6 bases). The CDR3 loop spans 15 amino acids. With 2 bases removed from V and 2 bases from J, the gap between germline ends came to 13 bases. CDR1 is SGHDT, CDR2 YYEEEE, per germline. The sequenced CDR3 bases are TGTGCCAGCAGCTTCACAGGGTGGAGAAACACTGAA. Translation: CASSFTGWRNTE. The entire CDR3 reads CASSFTGWRNTEAFF. The entire variable domain, with the rest obtained from reference TRBV5-6 and TRBJ1-1, is as follows: DAGVTQSPTHLIKTRGQQVTLRCSPKSGHDTVSWYQQALGQGPQFIFQYYEEEERQRGNFPDRFSGHQFPNYSSELNVNALLLGDSALYLCASSFTGWRNTEAFFGQGTRLTVV.

The DNA read from the CDR3 is TGTGCCAGCAGCTTGGTGGGACACGCTAACTATGGT. This translates into CASSLVGHANYG. The CDR3 as a whole reads CASSLVGHANYGQYF. The chain carries TRBV5-4 and TRBJ2-4; weak D call: TRBD1 (6 bases). The read terminates 3 residues ahead of where the CDR3 ends, so the germline J gene completes it. The CDR3 length is 15 residues. Germline CDR1 SGHNT, CDR2 YYREEE (reference sequence).

The sequenced part of the CDR3 DNA is TGTGCCAGCCGACGAGGGGCTTATGGC. Translated, it gives CASRRGAYG. The whole CDR3 region reads CASRRGAYGYTF. The V and J genes are TRBV6-2 or TRBV6-3 and TRBJ1-2, with a tentative D call TRBD1 (5 bases). The CDR3 end falls 3 residues outside the read, so it is completed with the germline J gene. Germline lookup yields CDR1 MNHEY and CDR2 SVGEGT. The CDR3 is 12 amino acids. Trimming left V 8 bases short and J 5 bases short, with 12 bases between.

As for this clone: The read comes to an end 3 residues before the CDR3 does, leaving the germline J gene to fill in the end. This rearrangement joins TRBV7-9 to TRBJ1-1; D may be TRBD1 (6 bases). The germline V gene has CDR1 SEHNR and CDR2 FQNEAQ (reference sequence). There are 13 residues in the CDR3. Trimming pared 5 bases from V and 1 base from J, leaving 8 bases between. CDR3 amino acids: CASSADRNTEAFF. The covered CDR3 bases are TGTGCCAGCAGCGCGGACAGGAACACTGAA.